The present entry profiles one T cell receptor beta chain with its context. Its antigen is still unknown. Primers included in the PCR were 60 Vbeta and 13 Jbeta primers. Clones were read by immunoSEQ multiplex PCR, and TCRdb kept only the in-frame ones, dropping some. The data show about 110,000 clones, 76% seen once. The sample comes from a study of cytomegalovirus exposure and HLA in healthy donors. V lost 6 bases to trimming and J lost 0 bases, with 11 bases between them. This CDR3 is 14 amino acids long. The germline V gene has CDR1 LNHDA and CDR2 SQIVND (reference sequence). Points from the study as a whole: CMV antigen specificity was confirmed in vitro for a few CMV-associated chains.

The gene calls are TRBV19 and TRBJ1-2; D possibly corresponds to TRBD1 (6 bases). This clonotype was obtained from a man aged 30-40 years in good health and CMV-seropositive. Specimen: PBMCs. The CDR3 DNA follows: TGTGCCAGTAGACCCAGGGGAGCTAACTATGGCTACACCTTC. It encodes CASRPRGANYGYTF.